Given below is one T cell receptor beta chain in context. The data were taken from a study of T-cell reconstitution after alpha-beta-depleted transplantation in children. Losses at the gene ends were 4 bases for V and 3 bases for J; bases not matched to a gene: 6. The CDR3 extends over 15 amino acids. CDR1 and CDR2 (germline): SGHRS, YFSETQ. Library preparation (for TCRbeta) was performed with unique molecular identifiers. TCRdb passed the PCR reads through MiXCR, listing each CDR3 protein once. The sample lists about 610,000 distinct CDR3 sequences; 10% to 13% were seen once. The input for sequencing was PBMCs from the stem cell graft donor, taken from the stem cell graft. The source is a human donor who donated a stem cell graft to a child with acute myeloid leukemia. The chain combines TRBV5-1 with TRBJ2-7; 11 nucleotides align to TRBD2. In DNA, the CDR3 is TGCGCCAGCAGCCACACTAGCGGGAGCGTCTACGAGCAGTACTTC. Protein sequence: CASSHTSGSVYEQYF.